This T cell receptor (beta chain) is drawn from a study of OX40 agonist ivuxolimab in advanced cancers. Here immunoSEQ multiplex PCR was the method, and the copy in TCRdb shows in-frame clones only, minus some. Of 90,000 to 100,000 clones in the sample, approximately 90% were seen once. CDR1 SGHDT and CDR2 YYEEEE come from the germline V gene. Trimming cost V 3 bases and J 6 bases; bases outside gene matches: 16. The CDR3 runs 19 residues. Sequences were derived from CD4+ or CD8+ T cells sorted from blood, sampled in a trial of the OX40 agonist ivuxolimab. V is TRBV5-6 and J is TRBJ2-7, with 15 bases fitting TRBD2. The sequence was collected from an adult with an advanced solid tumor such as melanoma, head and neck, liver or kidney cancer. The DNA of the CDR3 is TGTGCCAGCAGCTACCAATTTTCGGGACTAGCGGGAGGCCGTAGCGAGCAGTACTTC. Protein: CASSYQFSGLAGGRSEQYF.